The 25 T cell receptor beta chains reported below all come from one sample, sequenced in a study of T cells in Graves' hyperthyroidism and ophthalmopathy. RNA transcripts served as the template for amplifying TCR beta CDR3 regions. First-round RT-PCR with HTBI primers amplified the TCR CDR3 region. Each CDR3 protein is one row after TCRdb ran MiXCR on the multiplex PCR reads. The repertoire holds almost 600,000 distinct CDR3 sequences, with approximately 14% as singletons. Sequencing input: blood. These receptor sequences come from a young woman with Graves' hyperthyroidism that later progressed to Graves' ophthalmopathy.

There are many counts of this clonotype. The J gene is TRBJ1-5, the V gene TRBV12-3 or TRBV12-4; tentative D call: TRBD1 (6 bases). Trimming took off 4 bases at V and 5 bases at J, with 12 bases between the two ends. The length of the CDR3 is 14 residues. The chain's CDR3 is CASSSWDNYQPQHF. The CDR3 DNA reads TGTGCCAGCAGTTCCTGGGACAATTATCAGCCCCAGCATTTT.

About this clonotype: It may be a read error: a sequence one base away is much more abundant. The V call is TRBV19, the J call TRBJ2-1; D ambiguous. The CDR3 has 19 residues. Germline V gene data show CDR1 as LNHDA and CDR2 as SQIVND (reference sequence). The CDR3 DNA reads as TGTGCCAGTAGTATGATAGGGATAGTCGCCCCGACCGGTCACAATGAGCGGTTCTTC. It is translated as CASSMIGIVAPTGHNERFF.

Ten or more counts support this clonotype. This chain links TRBV10-3 with TRBJ2-7, with TRBD2 identical over 7 bases. Germline trimming cut 0 bases from V and 6 bases from J; bases unmatched to any gene: 11. In germline, CDR1 is ENHRY, CDR2 SYGVKD. The CDR3 spans 16 residues. CDR3 sequence: CAISESAGEGSGEQYF. The CDR3 coding sequence is TGTGCCATCAGTGAGTCGGCGGGAGAGGGTTCCGGCGAGCAGTACTTC.

This clonotype was detected only a few times. This chain links TRBV13 with TRBJ1-2; TRBD1 agrees at 9 bases. CDR3 length equals 13 residues. The trim removed 5 bases at V and 6 bases at J, leaving 4 bases unmatched. Germline V gives CDR1 PRHDT, CDR2 FYEKMQ (reference sequence). This chain's CDR3 is CASSQGQGDGYTF. Here the CDR3 DNA reads TGTGCCAGCAGCCAGGGACAGGGTGATGGCTACACCTTC.

This clonotype was seen at least ten times. The chain couples TRBV18 to TRBJ2-4; D is perhaps TRBD2 (5 bases). Trimming stripped 0 bases from V and 9 bases from J, with 15 bases between. CDR1 is KGHSH, CDR2 LQKENI, per germline. The CDR3 runs to 15 residues. CDR3 amino acids: CASSPPSGSWGIQYF. The CDR3 nucleotides read TGTGCCAGCTCACCACCATCGGGAAGCTGGGGCATTCAGTACTTC.

This clonotype has more than one count but fewer than ten. The genes are TRBV7-9 and TRBJ2-1; D gene ambiguous. Germline-derived CDR1 and CDR2 are SEHNR and FQNEAQ (reference sequence). Trimming pared 7 bases from V and 6 bases from J, leaving 10 bases between. CDR3 length: 12 amino acids. The CDR3 spells CASTLNSNEQFF. CDR3 coding DNA: TGTGCCAGCACCCTCAACAGCAATGAGCAGTTCTTC.

This clonotype was seen ten or more times. The chain is built from TRBV3-1 and TRBJ2-5; a possible D gene is TRBD1 (6 bases). The CDR3 runs to 15 residues. The V gene's germline CDR1 is LGHDT and CDR2 YNNKEL (reference sequence). V shed 6 bases and J shed 2 bases, with 16 bases lying between them. The CDR3, as DNA: TGTGCCAGCAGAGACCGAGTGACAGGACAAGAGACCCAGTACTTC. Its translation: CASRDRVTGQETQYF.

The chain links TRBV24-1 to TRBJ2-2, with unresolved D. V lost 5 bases and J 0 bases, leaving 6 bases between the germline ends. This CDR3 has 14 amino acids. Germline V CDR1 and CDR2: KGHDR, SFDVKD. The CDR3: CATSVVANTGELFF. The CDR3 nucleotides are TGTGCCACCAGTGTTGTAGCGAACACCGGGGAGCTGTTTTTT.

The chain is built from TRBV27 and TRBJ2-3; TRBD2 aligns across 9 bases. The CDR3 loop spans 16 amino acids. The V segment lost 6 bases and the J segment 2 bases; nucleotides outside the gene matches: 9. Germline-derived CDR1 and CDR2 are MNHEY and SMNVEV (reference sequence). CDR3 loop: CASRRLAAPATDTQYF. CDR3 nucleotide sequence: TGTGCCAGCAGGAGACTAGCGGCCCCTGCCACAGATACGCAGTATTTT.

This clonotype was recorded at least ten times. V usage is TRBV11-3 and J usage is TRBJ1-1; 7 nucleotides match TRBD1. Germline V gives CDR1 SGHNT, CDR2 YENEEA. The CDR3 totals 15 residues. The junction had 8 bases not matched to a gene; V was cut back by 2 bases and J by 5 bases. Here the CDR3 DNA reads TGTGCCAGCAGCTTAACTGGACAGGCGGGTACTGAAGCTTTCTTT. It yields the protein CASSLTGQAGTEAFF.

This clonotype came up many times. The J gene is TRBJ1-4, the V gene TRBV24-1; D remains unclear. With 3 bases removed from V and 8 bases from J, the gap between germline ends came to 9 bases. Germline CDR1 and CDR2: KGHDR and SFDVKD. The CDR3 extends over 13 amino acids. The CDR3 bases are TGTGCCACCAGTGATCCCCAGACAGAAAAACTGTTTTTT. Translated, it gives CATSDPQTEKLFF.

There are a few counts of this clonotype. The chain has TRBV7-6 and TRBJ1-2; tentative D call: TRBD1 (5 bases). Trimming pared 5 bases from V and 0 bases from J, leaving 13 bases between. Germline V gene sequence: CDR1 SGHVS, CDR2 FNYEAQ. The CDR3 is 15 amino acids. The CDR3, as DNA: TGTGCCAGCAGCCCCCGACCGGGGGCTAACTATGGCTACACCTTC. It translates to CASSPRPGANYGYTF. The full variable domain, completed using reference TRBV7-6 and TRBJ1-2, is GAGVSQSPRYKVTKRGQDVALRCDPISGHVSLYWYRQALGQGPEFLTYFNYEAQQDKSGLPNDRFSAERPEGSISTLTIQRTEQRDSAMYRCASSPRPGANYGYTFGSGTRLTVV.

This chain uses TRBV6-1 with TRBJ2-1; TRBD2 aligns across 7 bases. The germline gives CDR1 MNHNS, CDR2 SASEGT. This CDR3 has 15 residues. The ends lost 6 bases at V and 7 bases at J; junction bases unmatched: 12. The DNA of the CDR3 is TGTGCCAGCAGGTCTACTAGCGACCGGGGAAATGAGCAGTTCTTC. It codes for CASRSTSDRGNEQFF.

This clonotype was observed many times. The gene calls are TRBV12-5 and TRBJ1-1; no clear D. The CDR3 consists of 15 residues. Trimming stripped 5 bases from V and 0 bases from J, with 13 bases between. Germline values: CDR1 LGHNT, CDR2 FRNRAP. CDR3 sequence (DNA): TGTGCTAGTGGTCCTGACCTCATCATGAACACTGAAGCTTTCTTT. Amino acid sequence: CASGPDLIMNTEAFF. The full variable domain, in which reference TRBV12-5 and TRBJ1-1 provide the parts outside the CDR3, is DARVTQTPRHKVTEMGQEVTMRCQPILGHNTVFWYRQTMMQGLELLAYFRNRAPLDDSGMPKDRFSAEMPDATLATLKIQPSEPRDSAVYFCASGPDLIMNTEAFFGQGTRLTVV.

This clonotype was counted ten times or more. The chain recombines TRBV15 with TRBJ2-7; D call uncertain. This CDR3 is 13 amino acids long. In germline, CDR1 is LNHNV, CDR2 YYDKDF (reference sequence). Deletions cut 4 bases from V and 2 bases from J, with 9 bases between. This CDR3 is CATSTGDPYEQYF. The CDR3 DNA sequence: TGTGCCACCAGCACCGGAGATCCCTACGAGCAGTACTTC.

This clonotype was recorded many times. V usage is TRBV5-1 and J usage is TRBJ2-7; D might be TRBD2 (5 bases). Germline V lookup: CDR1 SGHRS, CDR2 YFSETQ. The V end lost 0 bases, the J end lost 4 bases, and 11 bases lay between the germline ends. The length of the CDR3 is 14 residues. The DNA for the CDR3 is TGCGCCAGCAGCTTGGAGCGCCGGGGATACGAGCAGTACTTC. This encodes CASSLERRGYEQYF.

This clonotype came up a few times. The chain is built from TRBV28 and TRBJ2-2; no reliable D call. V was shortened by 6 bases and J by 0 bases, with 14 bases between the two germline ends. The CDR3 is made up of 16 amino acids. Germline V gene sequence: CDR1 MDHEN, CDR2 SYDVKM. For the CDR3, the DNA is TGTGCCAGCAGGTCCCCCGACCTCTCGAACACCGGGGAGCTGTTTTTT. It codes for CASRSPDLSNTGELFF.

This clonotype was recorded many times. The J gene is TRBJ1-2, the V gene TRBV19; 9 bases map to TRBD1. J lost 7 bases, V lost 3 bases, and 12 bases had no gene match. The CDR3 is made up of 16 amino acids. Looked up from germline, CDR1 is LNHDA and CDR2 is SQIVND (reference sequence). CDR3 DNA: TGTGCCAGTAGTATCCGGGACAGGGTCGGGTCTGGTGGCTACACCTTC. Translation: CASSIRDRVGSGGYTF.

This clonotype was seen many times. The chain employs TRBV5-1 and TRBJ1-1; TRBD1 might be the D (5 bases). The CDR3 has 16 residues. V lost 1 base and J 3 bases, leaving 16 bases between the germline ends. Germline values: CDR1 SGHRS, CDR2 YFSETQ. Written as DNA, the CDR3 is TGCGCCAGCAGCTTGCCCGGCCGGGGGACCGACACTGAAGCTTTCTTT. It encodes CASSLPGRGTDTEAFF.

DNA of the CDR3: TGTGCCAGCAGCTTAGCGCGTCGGGGATACATTCAGTACTTC. Protein product: CASSLARRGYIQYF. The chain has TRBV7-9 and TRBJ2-4, with D tentatively TRBD2 (5 bases). Germline V gene data show CDR1 as SEHNR and CDR2 as FQNEAQ (reference sequence). The V and J ends lost 0 bases and 8 bases respectively, with 11 bases between them. The CDR3 spans 14 residues.

In this sample, this clonotype turned up many times. This CDR3 reads CASSLGGSGSRELFF. CDR3 coding DNA: TGTGCCAGCAGCTTAGGTGGTAGCGGGAGCCGGGAGCTGTTTTTT. This chain uses TRBV11-2 with TRBJ2-2; 9 bases agree with TRBD2. Germline values: CDR1 SGHAT, CDR2 FQNNGV. V trimming: 1 base; J trimming: 9 bases; junction bases outside the gene matches: 6. This CDR3 comprises 15 residues.

This clonotype showed up many times. The chain combines TRBV12-3 or TRBV12-4 with TRBJ1-2; 7 bases map to TRBD1. This CDR3 is 13 amino acids long. The V segment lost 4 bases and the J segment 7 bases; nucleotides outside the gene matches: 6. CDR3 loop: CASSYQTGSGYTF. CDR3 in DNA: TGTGCCAGCAGTTATCAGACAGGGAGTGGCTACACCTTC.

This clonotype was picked up many times. The V and J genes are TRBV11-3 and TRBJ2-7, with a possible D match to TRBD2 (6 bases). The V and J ends lost 8 bases and 6 bases respectively, with 20 bases between them. Per germline, CDR1 SGHNT and CDR2 YENEEA. CDR3 length equals 14 residues. DNA of the CDR3: TGTGCCAGCCGCGCTCCAATTGGGGAGGCCGAGCAGTACTTC. Amino acids: CASRAPIGEAEQYF.

The rearrangement joins TRBV7-9 to TRBJ1-5, with D unresolved. Trimming pared 1 base from V and 3 bases from J, leaving 10 bases between. CDR3 size: 15 residues. Germline V gene lookup returns CDR1 SEHNR and CDR2 FQNEAQ (reference sequence). The CDR3 nucleotides are TGTGCCAGCAGCTTAGGGGTTGACTTCAATCAGCCCCAGCATTTT. Residues: CASSLGVDFNQPQHF. The variable domain in full, completed from reference TRBV7-9 and TRBJ1-5, reads DTGVSQNPRHKITKRGQNVTFRCDPISEHNRLYWYRQTLGQGPEFLTYFQNEAQLEKSRLLSDRFSAERPKGSFSTLEIQRTEQGDSAMYLCASSLGVDFNQPQHFGDGTRLSIL.

This clonotype was recorded many times. This chain connects TRBV28 to TRBJ1-1; D is perhaps TRBD1 (5 bases). Germline CDR1 and CDR2: MDHEN and SYDVKM. The CDR3 is 14 residues long. Trimming removed 4 bases from V and 4 bases from J, with 13 bases in between. The CDR3 is CASSSGTDGTEAFF. As DNA, the CDR3 is TGTGCCAGCAGTTCCGGGACTGACGGCACTGAAGCTTTCTTT.